A selection of T cell receptor beta chains follows, all from one sample in a study of shared clonotypes between healthy human individuals. Assay: immunoSEQ multiplex PCR; the TCRdb copy retains only in-frame clones and omits some. Of roughly 530,000 clones in the sample, 90% to 97% were seen once. Sequenced material: naive CD4+ T cells sorted from blood. Every receptor here comes from a woman in her twenties or thirties in good health. CDR3s include the opening cysteine and the closing phenylalanine or tryptophan. A D gene is named only where the DNA matches it firmly. Size tells how often a clone was seen (once, few, many) or the class of an expanded clone, and some rows leave it out.

J | size | D | V | DNA | CDR3
TRBJ2-1 | . | TRBD2 | TRBV5-1 | TGCGCCAGCAGCTTGGGTTTCGTCGGTCTAGCGGGAAGCTCCTACAATGAGCAGTTCTTC | CASSLGFVGLAGSSYNEQFF
TRBJ2-1 | . | TRBD2 | TRBV7-9 | TGTGCCAGCAGCCAACCTAGCGGGCGCCACAATGAGCAGTTCTTC | CASSQPSGRHNEQFF
TRBJ2-7 | . | TRBD1 | TRBV7-2 | TGTGCCAGCAGCTTAAATGCCGGGACAGGGGAATACGAGCAGTACTTC | CASSLNAGTGEYEQYF
TRBJ2-7 | . | . | TRBV5-4 | TGTGCCAGCAGCCCGGAGGGCTACGAGCAGTACTTC | CASSPEGYEQYF
TRBJ2-3 | . | TRBD1 | TRBV29-1 | TGCAGCGTTGGGGACAGGGTTCTGGATACGCAGTATTTT | CSVGDRVLDTQYF
TRBJ2-3 | . | . | TRBV10-3 | TGTGCCATCAGTGTCTTTGGCCAAAAAGATACGCAGTATTTT | CAISVFGQKDTQYF
TRBJ1-4 | . | TRBD1 | TRBV6-1 | TGTGCCAGCAGTGCGAGGGGGCCTAATGAAAAACTGTTTTTT | CASSARGPNEKLFF
TRBJ1-2 | . | . | TRBV11-2 | TGTGCCAGCAGCCCCGACAACCAACTAGGCTACACCTTC | CASSPDNQLGYTF
TRBJ1-2 | . | . | TRBV28 | TGTGCCAGCAGCAGGGTAGCGGGCTATGGCTACACCTTC | CASSRVAGYGYTF
TRBJ2-3 | . | TRBD1 | TRBV19 | TGTGCCAGTAGTAGCCAGGACAGGGGGCATACAGATACGCAGTATTTT | CASSSQDRGHTDTQYF
TRBJ2-1 | . | TRBD2 | TRBV11-2 | TGTGCCAGCAGCTCTAGACCGGGACTAGCGGGAATCACTGAGCAGTTCTTC | CASSSRPGLAGITEQFF
TRBJ2-3 | . | . | TRBV6-4 | TGTGCCAGCAGTGACTCCCGCACAGATACGCAGTATTTT | CASSDSRTDTQYF
TRBJ2-1 | once | . | TRBV18 | TGTGCCAGCTCATTGGGACAACCACGCTCCTACAATGAGCAGTTCTTC | CASSLGQPRSYNEQFF